These 12 T cell receptor beta chains came from one sample sequenced in a study of blood T cell repertoires in COVID-19. Some clones are missing from TCRdb's copy, which holds only in-frame ones; the method was immunoSEQ multiplex PCR. The sample has more than 200,000 clones, around 89% seen once; the top ten hold around 4%. Sequencing used PBMCs or T cells enriched from blood (not recorded which). The source is a woman in her 30s who had recovered from COVID-19.

V gene TRBV18 combines with J gene TRBJ1-6, with a weak D call TRBD1 (6 bases). CDR3 size: 15 residues. The V gene lost 2 bases and the J gene lost 7 bases, with 12 bases spanning the gap. Germline CDR1 is KGHSH and CDR2 is LQKENI. CDR3 sequence (DNA): TGTGCCAGCTCACCAGGGACACCCCGCAATTCACCCCTCCACTTT. Translating it yields CASSPGTPRNSPLHF.

This clone was counted a few times. The CDR3: CSVVAGITYNEQFF. The CDR3 nucleotides are TGCAGCGTAGTCGCGGGAATCACCTACAATGAGCAGTTCTTC. The chain is built from TRBV29-1 and TRBJ2-1; maybe TRBD2 (6 bases). This CDR3 contains 14 residues. The germline V and J ends were trimmed by 6 bases and 2 bases, with 14 bases remaining between them. Germline CDR1 SQVTM, CDR2 ANQGSEA.

V and J are TRBV10-3 and TRBJ1-4; 7 nucleotides align to TRBD1. The V segment lost 2 bases and the J segment 7 bases; nucleotides outside the gene matches: 4. The CDR3 sequence is 14 residues long. Germline V CDR1 and CDR2: ENHRY, SYGVKD. The CDR3 region has the DNA TGTGCCATCAGTGAGGGACAGGATGGTGAAAAACTGTTTTTT. As protein: CAISEGQDGEKLFF.

The J gene is TRBJ1-1, the V gene TRBV11-2; tentatively, D is TRBD1 (6 bases). Germline values: CDR1 SGHAT, CDR2 FQNNGV. The CDR3 loop spans 15 amino acids. Trimming pared 2 bases from V and 4 bases from J, leaving 14 bases between. The DNA for the CDR3 is TGTGCCAGCAGCTTACCGGGGGGCTGGGGCACTGAAGCTTTCTTT. It specifies CASSLPGGWGTEAFF.

The chain recombines TRBV2 with TRBJ2-3; 8 bases are a match to TRBD1. The CDR3 spans 15 residues. The V gene's germline CDR1 is SNHLY and CDR2 FYNNEI. V shed 4 bases, J shed 5 bases, and the junction held 8 bases outside the gene matches. CDR3 sequence: CASSVSGGAIDTQYF. CDR3 in DNA: TGTGCCAGCAGTGTGTCAGGGGGCGCGATAGATACGCAGTATTTT.

The chain has TRBV27 and TRBJ1-2; the D gene is possibly TRBD1 (6 bases). Trimming removed 4 bases from V and 7 bases from J, with 16 bases in between. Germline values: CDR1 MNHEY, CDR2 SMNVEV (reference sequence). This CDR3 comprises 14 residues. The CDR3 loop is CASSSTGTYGGYTF. CDR3 DNA: TGTGCCAGCAGTTCTACCGGGACATACGGTGGCTACACCTTC.

The V call is TRBV6-4, the J call TRBJ1-2; weak D call: TRBD1 (5 bases). This CDR3 has 16 residues. Trimming pared 2 bases from V and 8 bases from J, leaving 21 bases between. Looked up from germline, CDR1 is MRHNA and CDR2 is SNTAGT. The CDR3 loop reads CASSDTKGGTVAGYTF. CDR3 bases: TGTGCCAGCAGTGACACAAAGGGAGGGACTGTTGCGGGCTACACCTTC.

This chain links TRBV10-3 with TRBJ2-1; D may be TRBD1 (5 bases). The germline V and J ends were trimmed by 0 bases and 8 bases, with 11 bases remaining between them. This CDR3 is 14 amino acids long. Germline CDR1 ENHRY, CDR2 SYGVKD. The CDR3 loop reads CAISESGAGYEQFF. For the CDR3, the DNA is TGTGCCATCAGTGAGTCAGGGGCAGGCTATGAGCAGTTCTTC.

The rearrangement uses TRBV9 and TRBJ2-2, with a tentative D call TRBD1 (5 bases). V lost 3 bases and J 2 bases, leaving 8 bases between the germline ends. The CDR3 extends over 14 amino acids. The germline gives CDR1 SGDLS, CDR2 YYNGEE. For the CDR3, the DNA is TGTGCCAGCAGCGCCGACAGAAACACCGGGGAGCTGTTTTTT. It translates to CASSADRNTGELFF. The whole variable domain, remainder taken from reference TRBV9 and TRBJ2-2, is DSGVTQTPKHLITATGQRVTLRCSPRSGDLSVYWYQQSLDQGLQFLIQYYNGEERAKGNILERFSAQQFPDLHSELNLSSLELGDSALYFCASSADRNTGELFFGEGSRLTVL.

This rearrangement joins TRBV2 to TRBJ1-4; 9 nucleotides align to TRBD1. Trimming at V came to 6 bases and at J to 8 bases, leaving 7 bases not matched to a gene. Germline CDR1 SNHLY, CDR2 FYNNEI. The CDR3 has 14 residues. The CDR3 region has the DNA TGTGCCAGCAGGAGGGACAGGGTGGAGGAAAAACTGTTTTTT. It yields the protein CASRRDRVEEKLFF.

This clone was counted a few times. The V call is TRBV5-4, the J call TRBJ2-3; 10 bases match TRBD2. Germline V gives CDR1 SGHNT, CDR2 YYREEE (reference sequence). This CDR3 spans 18 amino acids. Trimming took 0 bases from V and 4 from J; bases not matched to a gene: 11. The CDR3 reads CASSLALGGTSVADTQYF. The CDR3 DNA is TGTGCCAGCAGCTTGGCCTTAGGTGGGACTAGCGTGGCAGATACGCAGTATTTT.

As DNA, the CDR3 is TGTGCCAGCCCCGGGGAGGCGGTCTACACAGATACGCAGTATTTT. Its translation is CASPGEAVYTDTQYF. The chain has TRBV28 and TRBJ2-3; a weak D match, TRBD2 (6 bases). V lost 8 bases and J 2 bases, leaving 17 bases between the germline ends. This CDR3 has 15 amino acids. Germline V CDR1 and CDR2: MDHEN, SYDVKM.